This TCR beta chain appears in the sequencing data of a study of blood T cell repertoires in COVID-19. The germline V gene has CDR1 SGHVS and CDR2 FQNEAQ. V dropped 1 base and J dropped 5; count of bases not matched to a gene: 6. This CDR3 has 16 amino acids. Original methodology: Nucleated cell number was recorded as an estimate derived from reference gene primer amplification. Generated by immunoSEQ multiplex PCR, the TCRdb table keeps only in-frame clones and is missing some. The V and J calls and clone size come from that table; D and trimming were worked out from the DNA. The sample has 200,000 to 300,000 clones, approximately 90% seen once.

What was sequenced was PBMCs or T cells enriched from blood (not recorded which). This receptor was identified in a woman in her 30s who had recovered from COVID-19. V is TRBV7-8 and J is TRBJ2-3; 10 bases fit TRBD2. In DNA, the CDR3 is TGTGCCAGCAGCTTAGTCTCTAGACTAGCGGGAGATACGCAGTATTTT. It codes for CASSLVSRLAGDTQYF.